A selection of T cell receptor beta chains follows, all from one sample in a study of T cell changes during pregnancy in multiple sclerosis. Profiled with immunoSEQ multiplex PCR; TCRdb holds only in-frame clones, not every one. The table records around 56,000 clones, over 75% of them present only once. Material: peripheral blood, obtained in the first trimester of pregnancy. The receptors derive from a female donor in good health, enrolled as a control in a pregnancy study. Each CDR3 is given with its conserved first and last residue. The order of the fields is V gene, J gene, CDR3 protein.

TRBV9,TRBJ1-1,CASSVAPERYTEAFF
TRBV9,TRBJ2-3,CASSPRGWGTDTQYF
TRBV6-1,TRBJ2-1,CASSEPGNEQFF
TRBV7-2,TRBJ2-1,CASRLAYNEQFF
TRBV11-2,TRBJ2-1,CASSSSPGNEQFF
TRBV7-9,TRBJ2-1,CASSLVGGTSDEQFF
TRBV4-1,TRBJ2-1,CASSQPRLAGPYNEQFF
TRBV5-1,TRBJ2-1,CASSPAEVRSYNEQFF
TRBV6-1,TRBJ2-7,CASTSGQSYEQYF
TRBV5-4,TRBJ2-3,CASSSKLDRRYTQYF